This T cell receptor beta chain was profiled in a study of vaccination effects on CD4 cells after COVID-19. Expansion with viral peptide pools was applied to antigen-specific CD4+ T cells by the ViraFEST assay prior to sequencing. Subsequent to a culture period of 10 to 11 days, CD4+ T cells were isolated. Each person got two doses of an mRNA SARS-CoV-2 vaccine, BNT162b2 or mRNA-1273. Neither prior SARS-CoV-2 infection nor positive nucleocapsid antibodies were present in the vaccine recipients. Details on this clone: Its target is not known.

Only in-frame clones appear in the TCRdb table, and some are missing; sequencing was by immunoSEQ multiplex PCR. The profile shows some 29,000 clones, 74% of them singletons. Sequencing used CD4+ T cells from PBMCs cultured with HCoV-OC43 spike peptides, obtained after COVID-19 vaccination. Described subset: HCoV-OC43 spike overlapping peptide pool stimulation. The receptor comes from a human donor who received a COVID-19 vaccine.

This chain's CDR3 is CASSLALGEAKNIQYF. In nucleotides, the CDR3 is TGTGCCAGCAGCTTGGCCCTAGGGGAGGCCAAAAACATTCAGTACTTC. V and J are TRBV5-4 and TRBJ2-4; either TRBD1 or TRBD2 may supply D (5 bases each). Germline assignment: CDR1 SGHNT and CDR2 YYREEE (reference sequence). The CDR3 is 16 residues long. V was cut by 0 bases and J by 1 base, with 11 bases left in between. Together with reference TRBV5-4 and TRBJ2-4, the CDR3 gives the full variable domain: ETGVTQSPTHLIKTRGQQVTLRCSSQSGHNTVSWYQQALGQGPQFIFQYYREEENGRGNFPPRFSGLQFPNYSSELNVNALELDDSALYLCASSLALGEAKNIQYFGAGTRLSVL.